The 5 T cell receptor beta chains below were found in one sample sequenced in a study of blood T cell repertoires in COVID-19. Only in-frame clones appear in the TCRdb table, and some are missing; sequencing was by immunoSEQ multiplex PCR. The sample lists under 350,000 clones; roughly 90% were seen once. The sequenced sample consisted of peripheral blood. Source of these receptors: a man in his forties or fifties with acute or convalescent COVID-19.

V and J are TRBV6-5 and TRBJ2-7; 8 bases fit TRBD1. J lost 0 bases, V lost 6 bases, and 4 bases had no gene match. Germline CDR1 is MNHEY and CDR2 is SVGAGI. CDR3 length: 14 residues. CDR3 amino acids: CASRSGGASYEQYF. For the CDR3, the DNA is TGTGCCAGCAGGTCAGGGGGCGCCTCCTACGAGCAGTACTTC.

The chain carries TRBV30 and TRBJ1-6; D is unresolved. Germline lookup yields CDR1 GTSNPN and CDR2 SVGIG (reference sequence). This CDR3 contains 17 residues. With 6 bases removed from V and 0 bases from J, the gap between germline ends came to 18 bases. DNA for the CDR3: TGTGCCTGCCCGGACTCATTTTCGAGCTCCTATAATTCACCCCTCCACTTT. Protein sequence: CACPDSFSSSYNSPLHF. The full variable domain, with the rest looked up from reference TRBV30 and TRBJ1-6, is SQTIHQWPATLVQPVGSPLSLECTVEGTSNPNLYWYRQAAGRGLQLLFYSVGIGQISSEVPQNLSASRPQDRQFILSSKKLLLSDSGFYLCACPDSFSSSYNSPLHFGNGTRLTVT.

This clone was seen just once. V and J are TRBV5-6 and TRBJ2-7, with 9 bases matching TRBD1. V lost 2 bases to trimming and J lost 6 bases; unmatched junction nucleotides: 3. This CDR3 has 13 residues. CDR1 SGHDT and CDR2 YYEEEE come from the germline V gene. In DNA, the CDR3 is TGTGCCAGCAGCTTTACAGGGGGCTCCGAGCAGTACTTC. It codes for CASSFTGGSEQYF.

The CDR3 protein is CASSFSSYNEQFF. CDR3 DNA sequence: TGTGCCAGCAGTTTCTCGAGTTACAATGAGCAGTTCTTC. V and J are TRBV6-2 or TRBV6-3 and TRBJ2-1; D is ambiguous. The CDR3 spans 13 residues. Trimming cost V 4 bases and J 4 bases, with 8 bases left between them. From germline, CDR1 is MNHEY and CDR2 SVGEGT.

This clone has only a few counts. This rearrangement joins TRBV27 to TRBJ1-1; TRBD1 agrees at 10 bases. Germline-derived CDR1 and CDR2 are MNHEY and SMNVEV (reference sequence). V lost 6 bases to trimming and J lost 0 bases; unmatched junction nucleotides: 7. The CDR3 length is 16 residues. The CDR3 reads CASSWDRGSMNTEAFF. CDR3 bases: TGTGCCAGCAGCTGGGACAGGGGATCCATGAACACTGAAGCTTTCTTT.